This TCR beta chain was found in a study of blood T cell repertoires in COVID-19. The assay was immunoSEQ multiplex PCR, and TCRdb's table has in-frame clones only and misses some. Of 350,000 or so clones in the sample, around 90% are singletons; the top ten hold approximately 7%. The V gene end was trimmed by 6 bases and the J gene end by 3 bases; junction bases not matched to a gene: 5. From germline, CDR1 is MDHEN and CDR2 SYDVKM. This CDR3 region has 15 residues. This clonotype was sampled from a man younger than 35 with active or convalescent COVID-19. The sample consisted of peripheral blood. The rearrangement links TRBV28 to TRBJ2-3, with 11 nucleotides matching TRBD2. CDR3 DNA: TGTGCCAGCAGGTCCGGGACTAGCGGAACAGATACGCAGTATTTT. It yields the protein CASRSGTSGTDTQYF.